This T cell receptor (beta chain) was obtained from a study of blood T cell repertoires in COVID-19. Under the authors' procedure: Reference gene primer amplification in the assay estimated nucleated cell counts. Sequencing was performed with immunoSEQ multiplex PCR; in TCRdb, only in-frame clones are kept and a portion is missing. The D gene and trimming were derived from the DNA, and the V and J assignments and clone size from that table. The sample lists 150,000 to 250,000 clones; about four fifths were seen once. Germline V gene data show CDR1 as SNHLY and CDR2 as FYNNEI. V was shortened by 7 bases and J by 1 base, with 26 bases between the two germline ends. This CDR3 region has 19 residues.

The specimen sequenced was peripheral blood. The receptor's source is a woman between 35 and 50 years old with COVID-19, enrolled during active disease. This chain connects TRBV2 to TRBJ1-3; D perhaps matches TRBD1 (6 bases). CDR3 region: CASMDLGGRDLHSGNTIYF. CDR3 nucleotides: TGTGCCAGCATGGACCTTGGGGGCCGGGACCTACATTCTGGAAACACCATATATTTT.